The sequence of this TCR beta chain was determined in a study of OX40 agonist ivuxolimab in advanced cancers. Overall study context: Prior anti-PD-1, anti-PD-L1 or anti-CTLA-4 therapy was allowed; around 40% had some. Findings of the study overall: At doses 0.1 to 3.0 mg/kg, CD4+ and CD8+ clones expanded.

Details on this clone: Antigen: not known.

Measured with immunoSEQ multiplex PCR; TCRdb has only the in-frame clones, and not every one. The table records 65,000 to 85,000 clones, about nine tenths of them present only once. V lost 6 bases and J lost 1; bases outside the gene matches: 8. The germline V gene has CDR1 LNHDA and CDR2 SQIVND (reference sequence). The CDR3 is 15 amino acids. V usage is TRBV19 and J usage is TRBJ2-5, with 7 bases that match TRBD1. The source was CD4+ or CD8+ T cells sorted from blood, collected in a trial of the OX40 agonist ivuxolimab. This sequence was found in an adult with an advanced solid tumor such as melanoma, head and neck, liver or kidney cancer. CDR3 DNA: TGTGCCAGTAGCCAGGACAGGTCGTCCCAAGAGACCCAGTACTTC. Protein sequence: CASSQDRSSQETQYF.